Listed below are T cell receptor beta chains from one sample, sequenced in a study of Ad26.COV2.S vaccination and SARS-CoV-2 variants. The protocol was immunoSEQ multiplex PCR, while the TCRdb copy is restricted to in-frame clones and leaves out a portion. This sample carries about 350,000 clones, about 88% of them seen once, and the ten largest clones take around 11%. Sample: peripheral blood, taken in a trial of Ad26.COV2.S vaccine versus placebo. The receptor set was obtained from a person between 18 and 65 years old who received the Ad26.COV2.S COVID-19 vaccine or a placebo. Each CDR3 is given without its conserved first and last residue. Fields, in order: CDR3 protein, J gene, V gene.

CDR3aa: ASSLVEFEQY
j_gene: TRBJ2-7
v_gene: TRBV7-9

CDR3aa: ASSDRGSNEQY
j_gene: TRBJ2-7
v_gene: TRBV19

CDR3aa: ASSFNRGRWGEKLF
j_gene: TRBJ1-4
v_gene: TRBV28

CDR3aa: ASSLLGTDSYEQY
j_gene: TRBJ2-7
v_gene: TRBV19

CDR3aa: ASSRNRDYNQETQY
j_gene: TRBJ2-5
v_gene: TRBV5-1

CDR3aa: ALERDSYNEQF
j_gene: TRBJ2-1
v_gene: TRBV30

CDR3aa: ASSLDGGGEGNTIY
j_gene: TRBJ1-3
v_gene: TRBV5-4

CDR3aa: ASSWGLAGGYNEQF
j_gene: TRBJ2-1
v_gene: TRBV28

CDR3aa: ASSVAQGGSEQY
j_gene: TRBJ2-7
v_gene: TRBV9

CDR3aa: ASSFGTGDYNEQF
j_gene: TRBJ2-1
v_gene: TRBV5-1

CDR3aa: ASSLGFSNQPQH
j_gene: TRBJ1-5
v_gene: TRBV7-2

CDR3aa: ASRSGEKLF
j_gene: TRBJ1-4
v_gene: TRBV7-2

CDR3aa: ASSPVGGLGGANVLT
j_gene: TRBJ2-6
v_gene: TRBV7-9

CDR3aa: ASSEGTGTGNEQF
j_gene: TRBJ2-1
v_gene: TRBV6-1

CDR3aa: ASSYSGVLETQY
j_gene: TRBJ2-5
v_gene: TRBV6-6